This T cell receptor beta chain stems from a study of T cell responses to AZD1222 COVID-19 vaccine. The CDR3 length is 11 residues. The germline CDR1 and CDR2 sequences are DFQATT and SNEGSKA (reference sequence). V gave up 6 bases and J gave up 1 base, with 5 bases separating them. A word on this clone: No antigen is known for it.

Using immunoSEQ multiplex PCR, the repertoire was profiled, and TCRdb retains in-frame clones only, with some absent. The sample lists 200,000 or so clones, almost 95% seen once, with about 10% in the top ten. Study-wide results and caveats: Nearly half of spike-specific TCRs reportedly target variant regions that are unmutated in the B.1.351 and B.1.1.7 variants.

The chain is built from TRBV20-1 and TRBJ2-3; D gene unclear. The clonotype was recovered from an adult in good health. The sample in question was peripheral blood, obtained on day 0 of AZD1222 vaccination. CDR3 sequence (DNA): TGCAGTGCCGACCGCACAGATACGCAGTATTTT. This translates into CSADRTDTQYF.